This is a list of T cell receptor beta chains from one sample in a study of blood T cell repertoires in COVID-19. TCRdb's table, derived via immunoSEQ multiplex PCR, lists solely in-frame clones and lacks some. The sample records approximately 150,000 clones, 65% to 80% being singletons. The sequenced sample consisted of peripheral blood. Receptors originate from a woman aged 55-70 years with acute or convalescent COVID-19. CDR3s include the opening cysteine and the closing phenylalanine or tryptophan. D genes are given only for firm matches. The size entry is marked missing in some rows and otherwise reads once, few, many or a size class.

v_gene: TRBV7-9; j_gene: TRBJ2-5; d_gene: TRBD2; abundance: .; CDR3aa: CASSSSGMRAQYF; CDR3nt: TGTGCCAGCAGCTCTAGCGGGATGCGGGCCCAGTACTTC
v_gene: TRBV13; j_gene: TRBJ2-1; d_gene: TRBD2; abundance: .; CDR3aa: CASSPRGSGTYNEQFF; CDR3nt: TGTGCCAGCAGCCCCCGGGGTAGCGGGACTTACAATGAGCAGTTCTTC
v_gene: TRBV6-4; j_gene: TRBJ2-1; d_gene: .; abundance: .; CDR3aa: CASSDSSFPYNEQFF; CDR3nt: TGTGCCAGCAGTGACTCTAGCTTCCCCTACAATGAGCAGTTCTTC
v_gene: TRBV19; j_gene: TRBJ2-7; d_gene: TRBD1; abundance: .; CDR3aa: CASSIFFGQGHYEQYF; CDR3nt: TGTGCCAGTAGTATCTTTTTCGGACAGGGGCACTACGAGCAGTACTTC
v_gene: TRBV3-1/TRBV3-2; j_gene: TRBJ1-2; d_gene: .; abundance: .; CDR3aa: CASSSDLRVLF; CDR3nt: TGTGCCAGCAGCTCCGACCTTCGGGTCCTCTTC
v_gene: TRBV28; j_gene: TRBJ2-1; d_gene: TRBD2; abundance: .; CDR3aa: CASSKTSGNEQFF; CDR3nt: TGTGCCAGCAGTAAGACTAGCGGGAACGAGCAGTTCTTC
v_gene: TRBV19; j_gene: TRBJ1-1; d_gene: .; abundance: .; CDR3aa: CASRLLSSNTEAFF; CDR3nt: TGTGCCAGCAGGCTACTTTCGTCGAACACTGAAGCTTTCTTT
v_gene: TRBV27; j_gene: TRBJ1-4; d_gene: .; abundance: .; CDR3aa: CASSRPNEKLFF; CDR3nt: TGTGCCAGTAGCCGCCCCAATGAAAAACTGTTTTTT
v_gene: TRBV12-5; j_gene: TRBJ1-1; d_gene: TRBD1; abundance: .; CDR3aa: CASGLVQGEAFF; CDR3nt: TGTGCTAGTGGTTTGGTACAGGGGGAAGCTTTCTTT
v_gene: TRBV6-1; j_gene: TRBJ2-1; d_gene: TRBD2; abundance: .; CDR3aa: CASSEGILAGVGGQFF; CDR3nt: TGTGCCAGCAGTGAAGGGATTCTAGCGGGAGTAGGGGGGCAGTTCTTC
v_gene: TRBV19; j_gene: TRBJ2-3; d_gene: .; abundance: few; CDR3aa: CASRVAGADTQYF; CDR3nt: TGTGCCAGTAGGGTGGCAGGGGCAGATACGCAGTATTTT
v_gene: TRBV9; j_gene: TRBJ2-1; d_gene: TRBD2; abundance: .; CDR3aa: CASSVGATSANEQFF; CDR3nt: TGTGCCAGCAGCGTAGGGGCTACTAGCGCGAATGAGCAGTTCTTC
v_gene: TRBV18; j_gene: TRBJ1-3; d_gene: .; abundance: .; CDR3aa: CASSPSDRTFSGNTIYF; CDR3nt: TGTGCCAGCTCACCCTCCGACAGGACATTCTCTGGAAACACCATATATTTT
v_gene: TRBV6-5; j_gene: TRBJ2-1; d_gene: TRBD2; abundance: .; CDR3aa: CASRASGYNEQFF; CDR3nt: TGTGCCAGCAGGGCTAGCGGTTACAATGAGCAGTTCTTC
v_gene: TRBV14; j_gene: TRBJ2-3; d_gene: TRBD2; abundance: .; CDR3aa: CASTPMGRGGTDTQYF; CDR3nt: TGTGCCAGCACACCCATGGGACGGGGGGGCACAGATACGCAGTATTTT
v_gene: TRBV29-1; j_gene: TRBJ2-1; d_gene: TRBD2; abundance: .; CDR3aa: CSVGLAVTREQFF; CDR3nt: TGCAGCGTAGGACTAGCGGTAACAAGAGAGCAGTTCTTC
v_gene: TRBV29-1; j_gene: TRBJ2-2; d_gene: .; abundance: .; CDR3aa: CSVESPSKSGELFF; CDR3nt: TGCAGCGTTGAATCCCCTAGTAAATCCGGGGAGCTGTTTTTT
v_gene: TRBV19; j_gene: TRBJ1-6; d_gene: .; abundance: .; CDR3aa: CASSITNSRRLPGDNSPLHF; CDR3nt: TGTGCCAGTAGTATAACCAACTCGAGGCGGCTTCCAGGGGATAATTCACCCCTCCACTTT
v_gene: TRBV5-4; j_gene: TRBJ2-1; d_gene: TRBD2; abundance: .; CDR3aa: CASSLGLAGGPYNEQFF; CDR3nt: TGTGCCAGCAGCCTGGGACTAGCGGGAGGGCCTTACAATGAGCAGTTCTTC
v_gene: TRBV28; j_gene: TRBJ2-7; d_gene: TRBD1; abundance: .; CDR3aa: CASNDRGYEQYF; CDR3nt: TGTGCCAGCAATGACAGGGGCTACGAGCAGTACTTC
v_gene: TRBV6-6; j_gene: TRBJ2-7; d_gene: .; abundance: .; CDR3aa: CASSYSWRDYEQYF; CDR3nt: TGTGCCAGCAGTTACTCCTGGCGGGACTACGAGCAGTACTTC
v_gene: TRBV12-3/TRBV12-4; j_gene: TRBJ1-2; d_gene: TRBD1; abundance: .; CDR3aa: CASRRDSVYGYTF; CDR3nt: TGTGCCAGCCGCCGGGACAGTGTATATGGCTACACCTTC
v_gene: TRBV9; j_gene: TRBJ2-1; d_gene: TRBD2; abundance: .; CDR3aa: CASSVENSGPWEQFF; CDR3nt: TGTGCCAGCAGCGTAGAAAATAGCGGGCCGTGGGAACAGTTCTTC
v_gene: TRBV12-3/TRBV12-4; j_gene: TRBJ2-5; d_gene: .; abundance: once; CDR3aa: CASRSGPQETQYF; CDR3nt: TGTGCCAGCAGGAGCGGGCCCCAAGAGACCCAGTACTTC
v_gene: TRBV28; j_gene: TRBJ2-7; d_gene: TRBD2; abundance: .; CDR3aa: CASSLWGGGLAGYEQYF; CDR3nt: TGTGCCAGCAGTTTATGGGGCGGAGGGCTAGCGGGTTACGAGCAGTACTTC
v_gene: TRBV7-2; j_gene: TRBJ2-1; d_gene: TRBD2; abundance: few; CDR3aa: CASSLEISGMAQFF; CDR3nt: TGTGCCAGCAGCTTAGAGATTAGCGGGATGGCTCAGTTCTTC
v_gene: TRBV4-2; j_gene: TRBJ2-2; d_gene: .; abundance: .; CDR3aa: CASSQELPTGELFF; CDR3nt: TGTGCCAGCAGCCAAGAACTACCCACCGGGGAGCTGTTTTTT
v_gene: TRBV5-1; j_gene: TRBJ1-5; d_gene: .; abundance: .; CDR3aa: CASSLKGELDQPQHF; CDR3nt: TGCGCCAGCAGCTTGAAGGGGGAACTTGATCAGCCCCAGCATTTT
v_gene: TRBV6-1; j_gene: TRBJ2-5; d_gene: .; abundance: .; CDR3aa: CASSDRVPGETQYF; CDR3nt: TGTGCCAGCAGTGATAGGGTACCGGGGGAGACCCAGTACTTC
v_gene: TRBV11-2; j_gene: TRBJ1-1; d_gene: TRBD1; abundance: few; CDR3aa: CASSLWQGVTEAFF; CDR3nt: TGTGCCAGCAGCTTATGGCAGGGGGTTACTGAAGCTTTCTTT
v_gene: TRBV7-6; j_gene: TRBJ2-7; d_gene: TRBD2; abundance: .; CDR3aa: CASSPLSGRSYEQYF; CDR3nt: TGTGCCAGCAGCCCTCTTAGCGGGAGGTCCTACGAGCAGTACTTC
v_gene: TRBV30; j_gene: TRBJ2-2; d_gene: .; abundance: .; CDR3aa: CAWSLNLATGELFF; CDR3nt: TGTGCCTGGAGTCTGAACCTAGCCACCGGGGAGCTGTTTTTT
v_gene: TRBV11-2; j_gene: TRBJ1-1; d_gene: .; abundance: few; CDR3aa: CASSEAGGTEAFF; CDR3nt: TGTGCCAGCAGCGAGGCCGGGGGTACTGAAGCTTTCTTT
v_gene: TRBV9; j_gene: TRBJ2-3; d_gene: .; abundance: .; CDR3aa: CASSVDSLLFTDTQYF; CDR3nt: TGTGCCAGCAGCGTAGACTCCTTACTATTCACAGATACGCAGTATTTT
v_gene: TRBV7-9; j_gene: TRBJ2-7; d_gene: TRBD1; abundance: .; CDR3aa: CASSSPGQGFYEQYF; CDR3nt: TGTGCCAGCAGCTCACCGGGACAGGGGTTCTACGAGCAGTACTTC
v_gene: TRBV27; j_gene: TRBJ1-5; d_gene: .; abundance: .; CDR3aa: CASSDLQGNQPQHF; CDR3nt: TGTGCCAGCAGCGACTTACAGGGTAATCAGCCCCAGCATTTT
v_gene: TRBV3-1/TRBV3-2; j_gene: TRBJ1-3; d_gene: .; abundance: .; CDR3aa: CASRHLRGGGNTIYF; CDR3nt: TGTGCCAGCAGACACCTGAGAGGGGGTGGAAACACCATATATTTT
v_gene: TRBV20-1; j_gene: TRBJ1-5; d_gene: .; abundance: .; CDR3aa: CSASGGSLNQPQHF; CDR3nt: TGCAGTGCTAGTGGGGGCAGCCTCAATCAGCCCCAGCATTTT
v_gene: TRBV7-6; j_gene: TRBJ1-3; d_gene: .; abundance: .; CDR3aa: CASSTFGGPGINSGNTIYF; CDR3nt: TGTGCCAGCAGCACATTTGGCGGGCCTGGAATTAACTCTGGAAACACCATATATTTT
v_gene: TRBV9; j_gene: TRBJ2-3; d_gene: .; abundance: .; CDR3aa: CASSVARSLLTDTQYF; CDR3nt: TGTGCCAGCAGCGTAGCCCGGTCCCTTCTCACAGATACGCAGTATTTT
v_gene: TRBV27; j_gene: TRBJ1-2; d_gene: TRBD1; abundance: .; CDR3aa: CASSLSTGLNGYTF; CDR3nt: TGTGCCAGCAGTTTATCGACAGGGCTAAACGGCTACACCTTC
v_gene: TRBV19; j_gene: TRBJ2-1; d_gene: .; abundance: few; CDR3aa: CASSILGGIAYNEQFF; CDR3nt: TGTGCCAGTAGTATATTGGGCGGGATCGCGTACAATGAGCAGTTCTTC
v_gene: TRBV20-1; j_gene: TRBJ1-2; d_gene: .; abundance: .; CDR3aa: CSASEDRDYGYTF; CDR3nt: TGCAGTGCTAGTGAGGACAGAGACTATGGCTACACCTTC
v_gene: TRBV29-1; j_gene: TRBJ2-7; d_gene: TRBD2; abundance: .; CDR3aa: CSARLAGSPGPYEQYF; CDR3nt: TGCAGCGCCAGACTAGCGGGGAGCCCAGGCCCCTACGAGCAGTACTTC
v_gene: TRBV14; j_gene: TRBJ1-1; d_gene: .; abundance: .; CDR3aa: CASSQVQEGTEAFF; CDR3nt: TGTGCCAGCAGCCAAGTCCAGGAGGGCACTGAAGCTTTCTTT
v_gene: TRBV19; j_gene: TRBJ1-2; d_gene: TRBD1; abundance: .; CDR3aa: CASSPDRDGGYTF; CDR3nt: TGTGCCAGTAGTCCCGACAGGGATGGCGGCTACACCTTC
v_gene: TRBV12-3/TRBV12-4; j_gene: TRBJ2-2; d_gene: .; abundance: .; CDR3aa: CASTGNRAGELFF; CDR3nt: TGTGCCAGCACAGGGAATAGAGCCGGGGAGCTGTTTTTT
v_gene: TRBV4-1; j_gene: TRBJ2-7; d_gene: TRBD2; abundance: .; CDR3aa: CASSQDILLRFGTSDYEQYF; CDR3nt: TGCGCCAGCAGCCAAGATATCTTATTGAGGTTTGGGACTAGCGACTACGAGCAGTACTTC
v_gene: TRBV6-6; j_gene: TRBJ1-1; d_gene: .; abundance: .; CDR3aa: CASSYISYTEAFF; CDR3nt: TGTGCCAGCAGTTATATTTCCTACACTGAAGCTTTCTTT
v_gene: TRBV6-1; j_gene: TRBJ2-7; d_gene: TRBD1; abundance: .; CDR3aa: CASSETGVNEQYF; CDR3nt: TGTGCCAGCAGTGAAACAGGGGTAAACGAGCAGTACTTC